This T cell receptor beta chain was retrieved from a study of response to subunit inactivated influenza vaccine. The study, taken as a whole, reports: Only a handful of new T cells, the authors suggested, are recruited with each seasonal influenza vaccination.

Worth noting for this clonotype: The antigen remains undetermined.

From the RT-PCR reads, TCRdb called clonotypes with MiXCR, one entry per CDR3 protein. The table has more than 400,000 distinct CDR3 sequences, 9.5% to 12% seen once. Trimming pared 7 bases from V and 4 bases from J, leaving 16 bases between. This CDR3 region has 14 residues. Looked up from germline, CDR1 is SGHTA and CDR2 is FQGNSA. The V gene is TRBV7-2, the J gene TRBJ2-5, with D maybe TRBD1 (6 bases). The sequenced sample was PBMCs from blood, obtained about 40 days after vaccination. This clonotype originated in a man aged 50-59 years who received an inactivated influenza vaccine. CDR3: CASTFSPGVETQYF. The CDR3, as DNA: TGTGCCAGCACCTTTAGCCCAGGGGTAGAGACCCAGTACTTC.